The 9 T cell receptor beta chains in this list originate from one sample, sequenced in a study of T cell changes during pregnancy in multiple sclerosis. The assay was immunoSEQ multiplex PCR, and TCRdb's table has in-frame clones only and misses some. Of approximately 89,000 clones listed, over 90% are singletons. The material was peripheral blood, obtained in the third trimester of pregnancy. The origin of the receptors is a female donor with multiple sclerosis, enrolled in a pregnancy study.

V usage is TRBV18 and J usage is TRBJ1-1, with D unresolved. V shed 10 bases and J shed 3 bases, with 21 bases lying between them. CDR1 and CDR2 from the germline V gene are KGHSH and LQKENI. The CDR3 has 15 amino acids. This chain's CDR3 is CANLYTNRRDTEAFF. In DNA form, the CDR3 reads TGTGCCAACTTATACACTAATCGTCGGGACACTGAAGCTTTCTTT.

The genes are TRBV6-4 and TRBJ2-1; D perhaps matches TRBD2 (5 bases). V lost 0 bases to trimming and J lost 9 bases, with 9 bases between them. There are 13 residues in the CDR3. CDR1 MRHNA and CDR2 SNTAGT come from the germline V gene. The CDR3 DNA sequence: TGTGCCAGCAGTGACTCGAATCGGGGTGAGCAGTTCTTC. This sequence encodes CASSDSNRGEQFF.

The chain employs TRBV6-5 and TRBJ2-7; 8 nucleotides align to TRBD1. The V segment lost 11 bases and the J segment 3 bases; nucleotides outside the gene matches: 9. The CDR3 loop spans 13 amino acids. Germline V gives CDR1 MNHEY, CDR2 SVGAGI. As DNA, the CDR3 is TGTGCCGCCGGACAGGGCATCTACTACGAGCAGTACTTC. The encoded protein is CAAGQGIYYEQYF.

This clone was detected only a few times. The sample carries other DNA sequences with the same CDR3. This chain joins TRBV19 and TRBJ2-1; D might be TRBD1 (6 bases). V lost 2 bases, J lost 7 bases, and 6 bases lay in between. The germline V gene has CDR1 LNHDA and CDR2 SQIVND (reference sequence). The CDR3 has 12 residues. CDR3 sequence (DNA): TGTGCCAGTAGTATACAGGGGAATGAGCAGTTCTTC. Its translation is CASSIQGNEQFF.

The chain links TRBV6-5 to TRBJ2-3; 7 bases line up with TRBD1. J was trimmed by 2 bases and V by 0 bases; bases with no gene match: 2. This CDR3 contains 15 residues. Germline V gene data show CDR1 as MNHEY and CDR2 as SVGAGI. The CDR3 sequence: CASSYSRGPTDTQYF. In DNA, the CDR3 is TGTGCCAGCAGTTACTCTAGGGGGCCCACAGATACGCAGTATTTT.

This clone was detected once. This chain joins TRBV28 and TRBJ2-7, with D hard to call. The CDR3 is 14 amino acids. Deletions cut 7 bases from V and 1 base from J, with 14 bases between. Germline V gene lookup returns CDR1 MDHEN and CDR2 SYDVKM. The CDR3, as DNA: TGTGCCAGCACTATAAGAGGCGGATCCTACGAGCAGTACTTC. Amino acid sequence: CASTIRGGSYEQYF. Supplemented by reference TRBV28 and TRBJ2-7, the full variable domain reads DVKVTQSSRYLVKRTGEKVFLECVQDMDHENMFWYRQDPGLGLRLIYFSYDVKMKEKGDIPEGYSVSREKKERFSLILESASTNQTSMYLCASTIRGGSYEQYFGPGTRLTVT.

The CDR3: CASRGGSYNEQFF. Here the CDR3 DNA reads TGTGCCAGCAGAGGGGGCTCCTACAATGAGCAGTTCTTC. The gene calls are TRBV25-1 and TRBJ2-1, with D possibly matching TRBD1 (6 bases). Germline CDR1 MGHDK, CDR2 SYGVNS. Deletions cut 6 bases from V and 0 bases from J, with 6 bases between. This CDR3 spans 13 amino acids.

The V call is TRBV27, the J call TRBJ1-1; TRBD1 matches at 7 bases. J lost 7 bases, V lost 4 bases, and 6 bases had no gene match. The CDR3 is made up of 13 amino acids. Germline CDR1 is MNHEY and CDR2 is SMNVEV (reference sequence). Here the CDR3 reads CASSSRGRGEAFF. The CDR3 DNA follows: TGTGCCAGCAGTTCTAGGGGGCGCGGTGAAGCTTTCTTT.

J is TRBJ2-5 and V is TRBV7-9; D unclear. The V end was cut by 5 bases, the J end by 4 bases, with 8 bases between. The CDR3 is 12 residues long. Germline V gives CDR1 SEHNR, CDR2 FQNEAQ (reference sequence). The CDR3 nucleotides read TGTGCCAGCAGCATCTACGGAGAGACCCAGTACTTC. Residues: CASSIYGETQYF.